One TCR beta chain is described in this entry. Its matching antigen is unknown. This specimen comes from a study of T cell repertoires in cytomegalovirus infection. Study background: Evidence of both CMV infection and a matching HLA type came from public TCR beta signatures.

Via MiXCR, TCRdb re-called the reads, giving one row per CDR3 protein. The sample has under 200,000 distinct CDR3 sequences; about 20% are singletons. The V end lost 0 bases, the J end lost 4 bases, and 15 bases lay between the germline ends. The CDR3 consists of 16 residues. Per germline, CDR1 MGHRA and CDR2 YSYEKL. Findings and caveats of the study: Cumulative frequency (of public TCR beta family members) identified carriers of CMV plus the relevant HLA. Predominance within the ex vivo response was attributable to HLA-C-restricted CMV-specific TCR beta clonotypes.

The chain joins TRBV4-1 to TRBJ1-2; D remains ambiguous. The sequence derives from a human donor in good health (CMV status not recorded). Some clones in this sample may be carry-over from other donors' samples. This material consisted of CD8+ T cells from cultured PBMCs, taken from culture after CMV antigen stimulation. CDR3 bases: TGCGCCAGCAGCCAAGAAATCCGTCCGATCCTCTATGGCTACACCTTC. Its translation: CASSQEIRPILYGYTF.